This T cell receptor beta chain was recovered during a study of cytomegalovirus exposure and HLA in healthy donors. Study details: Earlier, almost 120 million unique TCR beta sequences were recovered from roughly 180 million T cells by an analysis.

Primers for the PCR totalled 60 Vbeta and 13 Jbeta. Profiling relied on immunoSEQ multiplex PCR, and the TCRdb table lists in-frame clones only, not all of them. In the table there are 150,000 to 200,000 clones, approximately 70% of which are singletons. V was clipped by 4 bases and J by 0 bases; unmatched bases: 5. Germline V gene data show CDR1 as SGHDT and CDR2 as YYEEEE. CDR3 size: 15 residues. Regarding this clone: Antigen unknown.

Study conclusions and caveats: Earlier analysis yielded a pattern in which most TCR beta V segments were productive about 87% or about 30% of the time. The study recorded more than 150 TCR beta chains that were cytomegalovirus-associated. Among the CMV-associated chains, a few were confirmed in vitro as specific for CMV antigens.

The V gene is TRBV5-6, the J gene TRBJ1-1, with TRBD1 matching 8 bases. The sequence derives from a man between 18 and 35 years old in good health and CMV-seropositive. Sample: PBMCs. The CDR3 here is CASSPRTGMNTEAFF. CDR3 bases: TGTGCCAGCAGCCCCAGGACAGGGATGAACACTGAAGCTTTCTTT.